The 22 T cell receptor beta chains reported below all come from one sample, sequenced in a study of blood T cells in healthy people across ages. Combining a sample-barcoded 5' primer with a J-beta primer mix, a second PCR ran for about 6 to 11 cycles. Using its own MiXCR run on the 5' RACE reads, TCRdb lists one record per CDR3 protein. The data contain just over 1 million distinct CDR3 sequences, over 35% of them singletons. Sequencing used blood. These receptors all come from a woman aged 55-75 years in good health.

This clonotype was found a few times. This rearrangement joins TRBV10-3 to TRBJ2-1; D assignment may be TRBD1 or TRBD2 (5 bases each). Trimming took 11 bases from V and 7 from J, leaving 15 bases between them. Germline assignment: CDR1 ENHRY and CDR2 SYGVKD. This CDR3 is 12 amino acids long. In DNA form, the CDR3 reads TGTGCCGTTGGGGGAAGGGGAAATGAGCAGTTCTTC. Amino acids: CAVGGRGNEQFF.

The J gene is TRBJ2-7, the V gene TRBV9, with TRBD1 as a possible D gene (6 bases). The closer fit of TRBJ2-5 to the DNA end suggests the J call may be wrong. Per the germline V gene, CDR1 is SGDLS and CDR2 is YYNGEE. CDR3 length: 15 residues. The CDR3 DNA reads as TGTGCCAGCAGCGTAGATGCACCGACAGGAGAGACCCAGTACTTC. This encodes CASSVDAPTGETQYF.

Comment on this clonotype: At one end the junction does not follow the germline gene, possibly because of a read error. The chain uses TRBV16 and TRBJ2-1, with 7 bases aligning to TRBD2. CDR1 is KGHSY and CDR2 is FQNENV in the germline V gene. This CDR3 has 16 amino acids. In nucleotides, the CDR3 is TGTGCCAGCAACCAAGGGCTAGCGGACTTAAACAATGAGCAGTTCTTC. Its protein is CASNQGLADLNNEQFF.

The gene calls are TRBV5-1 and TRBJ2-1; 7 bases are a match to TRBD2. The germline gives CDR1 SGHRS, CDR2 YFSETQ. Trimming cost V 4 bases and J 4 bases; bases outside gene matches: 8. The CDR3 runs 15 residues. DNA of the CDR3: TGCGCCAGCAGCCTGGACCGGGGGGTATACAATGAGCAGTTCTTC. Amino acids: CASSLDRGVYNEQFF. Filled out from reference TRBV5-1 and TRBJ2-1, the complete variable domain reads KAGVTQTPRYLIKTRGQQVTLSCSPISGHRSVSWYQQTPGQGLQFLFEYFSETQRNKGNFPGRFSGRQFSNSRSEMNVSTLELGDSALYLCASSLDRGVYNEQFFGPGTRLTVL.

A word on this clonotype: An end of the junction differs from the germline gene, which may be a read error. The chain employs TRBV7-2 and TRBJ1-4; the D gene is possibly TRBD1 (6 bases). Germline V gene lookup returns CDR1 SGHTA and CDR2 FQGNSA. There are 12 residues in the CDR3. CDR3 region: CACRQENEKLFF. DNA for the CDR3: TGTGCCTGCAGACAGGAAAATGAAAAACTGTTTTTT.

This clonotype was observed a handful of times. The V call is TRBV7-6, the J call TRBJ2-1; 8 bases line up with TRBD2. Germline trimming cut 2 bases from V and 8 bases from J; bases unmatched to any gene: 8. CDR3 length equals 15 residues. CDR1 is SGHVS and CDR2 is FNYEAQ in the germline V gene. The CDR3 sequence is CASSLNPAGDHEQFF. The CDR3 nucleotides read TGTGCCAGCAGCTTAAATCCAGCGGGAGATCATGAGCAGTTCTTC.

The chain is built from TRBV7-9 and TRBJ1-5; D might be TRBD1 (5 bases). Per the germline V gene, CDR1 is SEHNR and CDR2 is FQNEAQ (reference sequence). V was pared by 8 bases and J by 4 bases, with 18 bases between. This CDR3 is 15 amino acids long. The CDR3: CASGAGGEGNQPQHF. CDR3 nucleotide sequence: TGTGCCAGCGGCGCTGGGGGAGAGGGGAATCAGCCCCAGCATTTT. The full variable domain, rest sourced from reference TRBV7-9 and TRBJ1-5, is DTGVSQNPRHKITKRGQNVTFRCDPISEHNRLYWYRQTLGQGPEFLTYFQNEAQLEKSRLLSDRFSAERPKGSFSTLEIQRTEQGDSAMYLCASGAGGEGNQPQHFGDGTRLSIL.

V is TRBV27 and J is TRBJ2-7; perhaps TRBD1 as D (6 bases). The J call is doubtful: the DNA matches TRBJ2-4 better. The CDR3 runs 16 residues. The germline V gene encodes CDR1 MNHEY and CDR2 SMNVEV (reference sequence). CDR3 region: CASRPPRDHQGNIQYF. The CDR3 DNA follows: TGTGCCAGCAGACCGCCTCGGGACCACCAGGGGAACATTCAGTACTTC.

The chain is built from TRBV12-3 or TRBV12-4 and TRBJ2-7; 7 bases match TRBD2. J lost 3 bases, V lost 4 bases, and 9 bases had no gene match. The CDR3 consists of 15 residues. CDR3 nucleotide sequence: TGTGCCAGCAGTTCCGAGCGGGATACCGTCTACGAGCAGTACTTC. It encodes CASSSERDTVYEQYF.

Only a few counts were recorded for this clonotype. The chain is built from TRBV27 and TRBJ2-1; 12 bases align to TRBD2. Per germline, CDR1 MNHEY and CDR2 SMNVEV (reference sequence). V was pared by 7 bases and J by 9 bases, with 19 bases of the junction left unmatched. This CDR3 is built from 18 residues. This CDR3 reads CASTETSGSEIPMIEQFF. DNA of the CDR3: TGTGCCAGCACTGAGACTAGCGGGAGCGAGATCCCAATGATTGAGCAGTTCTTC.

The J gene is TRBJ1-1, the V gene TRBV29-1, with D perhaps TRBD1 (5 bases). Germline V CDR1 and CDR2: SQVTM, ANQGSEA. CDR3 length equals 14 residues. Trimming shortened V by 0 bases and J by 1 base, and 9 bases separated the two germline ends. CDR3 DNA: TGCAGCGTTGAAGATGCAGGGACGAACACTGAAGCTTTCTTT. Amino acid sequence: CSVEDAGTNTEAFF.

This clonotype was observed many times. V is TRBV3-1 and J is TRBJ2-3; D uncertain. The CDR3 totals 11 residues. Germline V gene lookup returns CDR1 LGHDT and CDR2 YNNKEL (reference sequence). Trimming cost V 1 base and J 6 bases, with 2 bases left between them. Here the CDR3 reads CASSQGDTQYF. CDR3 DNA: TGTGCCAGCAGCCAAGGGGATACGCAGTATTTT.

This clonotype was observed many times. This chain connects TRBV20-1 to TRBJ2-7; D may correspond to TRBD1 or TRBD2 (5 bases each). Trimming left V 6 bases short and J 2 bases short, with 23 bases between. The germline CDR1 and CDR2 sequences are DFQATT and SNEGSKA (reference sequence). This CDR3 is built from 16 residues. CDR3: CSAEKWDGPLPYEQYF. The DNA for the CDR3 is TGCAGTGCAGAAAAATGGGACGGGCCCCTTCCCTACGAGCAGTACTTC.

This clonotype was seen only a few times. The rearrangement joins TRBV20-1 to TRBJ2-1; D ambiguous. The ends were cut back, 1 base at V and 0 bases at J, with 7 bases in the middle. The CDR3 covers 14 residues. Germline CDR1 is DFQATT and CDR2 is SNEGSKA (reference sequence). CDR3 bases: TGCAGTGCTAGAGGTTCCCTCTCCTACAATGAGCAGTTCTTC. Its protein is CSARGSLSYNEQFF.

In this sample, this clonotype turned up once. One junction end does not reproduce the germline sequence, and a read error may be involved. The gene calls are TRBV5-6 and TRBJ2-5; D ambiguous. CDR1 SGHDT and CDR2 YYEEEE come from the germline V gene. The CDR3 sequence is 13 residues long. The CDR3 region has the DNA TGTGTCAGCAGCTTTTTAGGTCAAGAGACCCAGTACTTC. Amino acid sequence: CVSSFLGQETQYF. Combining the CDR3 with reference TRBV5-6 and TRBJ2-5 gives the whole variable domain DAGVTQSPTHLIKTRGQQVTLRCSPKSGHDTVSWYQQALGQGPQFIFQYYEEEERQRGNFPDRFSGHQFPNYSSELNVNALLLGDSALYLCVSSFLGQETQYFGPGTRLLVL.

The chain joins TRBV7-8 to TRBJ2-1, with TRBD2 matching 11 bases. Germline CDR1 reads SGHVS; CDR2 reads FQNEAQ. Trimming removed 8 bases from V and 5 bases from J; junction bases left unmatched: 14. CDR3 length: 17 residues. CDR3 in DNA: TGTGCCAGCGGTTTGGGGCACGGGACTAGCGGCAACAATGAGCAGTTCTTC. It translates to CASGLGHGTSGNNEQFF.

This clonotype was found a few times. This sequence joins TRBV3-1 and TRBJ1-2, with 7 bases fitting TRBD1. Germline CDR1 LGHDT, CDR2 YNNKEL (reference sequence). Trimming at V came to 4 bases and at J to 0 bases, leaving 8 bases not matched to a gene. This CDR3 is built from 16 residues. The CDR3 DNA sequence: TGTGCCAGCAGCCGCGCCGGGACAGCTACTAACTATGGCTACACCTTC. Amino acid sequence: CASSRAGTATNYGYTF.

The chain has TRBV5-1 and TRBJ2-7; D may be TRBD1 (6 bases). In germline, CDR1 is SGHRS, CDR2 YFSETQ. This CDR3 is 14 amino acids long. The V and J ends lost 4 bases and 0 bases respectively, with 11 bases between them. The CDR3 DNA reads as TGCGCCAGCAGCCCAGGGGAAATCTCCTACGAGCAGTACTTC. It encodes CASSPGEISYEQYF.

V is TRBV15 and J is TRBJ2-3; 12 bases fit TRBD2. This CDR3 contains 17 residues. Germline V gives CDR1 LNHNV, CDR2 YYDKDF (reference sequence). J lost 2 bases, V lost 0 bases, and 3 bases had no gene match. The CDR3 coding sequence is TGTGCCACCAGCAGAGACCTAGCGGGAGGGCCCACAGATACGCAGTATTTT. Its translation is CATSRDLAGGPTDTQYF.

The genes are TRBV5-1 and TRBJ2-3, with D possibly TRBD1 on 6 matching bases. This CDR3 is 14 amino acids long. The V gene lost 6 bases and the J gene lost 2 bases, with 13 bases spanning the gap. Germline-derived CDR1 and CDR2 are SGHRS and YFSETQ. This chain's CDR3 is CASTLDSTTDTQYF. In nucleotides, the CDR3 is TGCGCCAGCACCCTGGACAGCACCACAGATACGCAGTATTTT.

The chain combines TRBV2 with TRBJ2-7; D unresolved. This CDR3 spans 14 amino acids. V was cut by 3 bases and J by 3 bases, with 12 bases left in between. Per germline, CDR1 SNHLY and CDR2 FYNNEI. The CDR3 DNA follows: TGTGCCAGCAGTGAGGGTCGGACGGACTACGAGCAGTACTTC. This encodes CASSEGRTDYEQYF. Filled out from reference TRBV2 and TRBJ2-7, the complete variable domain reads EPEVTQTPSHQVTQMGQEVILRCVPISNHLYFYWYRQILGQKVEFLVSFYNNEISEKSEIFDDQFSVERPDGSNFTLKIRSTKLEDSAMYFCASSEGRTDYEQYFGPGTRLTVT.

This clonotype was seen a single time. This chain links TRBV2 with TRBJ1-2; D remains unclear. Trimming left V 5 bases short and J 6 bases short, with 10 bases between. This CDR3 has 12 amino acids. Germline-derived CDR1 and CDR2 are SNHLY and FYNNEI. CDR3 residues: CASSPGIHGYTF. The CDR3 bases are TGTGCCAGCAGTCCGGGAATCCATGGCTACACCTTC.